This TCR beta chain was sequenced in a study of post-analysis software for immune sequencing data. Overall study results and limits: The study found TRBV5-6, TRBV5-1 and TRBV20-1 among about five TRBV segments more frequent in patients than controls. Batch-matched samples strongly co-clustered by F measure.

V was pared by 7 bases and J by 0 bases, with 12 bases of the junction left unmatched. CDR1 DFQATT and CDR2 SNEGSKA come from the germline V gene (reference sequence). The CDR3 runs to 16 residues. The authors incorporated unique molecular identifiers into the TCR beta cDNA libraries. TCRdb re-called the PCR reads through MiXCR, storing one row per CDR3 protein. The sample carries roughly 800,000 distinct CDR3 sequences, less than 35% recorded once. In this sample, this clonotype turned up many times. What it binds is not known. The receptor comes from a girl aged 10-17 years with multiple sclerosis. Input material: blood. The V and J genes are TRBV20-1 and TRBJ2-4; 7 bases are a match to TRBD1. The CDR3 bases are TGCAGTGTCCCGCCTACAGGGGACCTAGCCAAAAACATTCAGTACTTC. Protein sequence: CSVPPTGDLAKNIQYF.